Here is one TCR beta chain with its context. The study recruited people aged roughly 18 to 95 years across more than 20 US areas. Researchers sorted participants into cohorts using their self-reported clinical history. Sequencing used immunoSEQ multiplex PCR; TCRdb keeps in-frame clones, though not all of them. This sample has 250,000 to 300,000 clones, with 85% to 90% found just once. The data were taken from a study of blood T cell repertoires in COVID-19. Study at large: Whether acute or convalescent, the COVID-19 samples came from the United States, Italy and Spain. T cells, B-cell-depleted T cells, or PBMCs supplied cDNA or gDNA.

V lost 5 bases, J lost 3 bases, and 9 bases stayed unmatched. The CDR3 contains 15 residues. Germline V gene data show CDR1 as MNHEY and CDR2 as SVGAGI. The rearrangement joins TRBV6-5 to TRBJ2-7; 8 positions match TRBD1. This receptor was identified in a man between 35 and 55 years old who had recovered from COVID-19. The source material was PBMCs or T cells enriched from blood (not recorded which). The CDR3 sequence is CASSHSRDRNYEQYF. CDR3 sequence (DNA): TGTGCCAGCAGTCACAGCCGGGACAGGAACTACGAGCAGTACTTC.